These 30 T cell receptor beta chains originate from one sample sequenced in a study of blood T cell repertoires in COVID-19. The method was immunoSEQ multiplex PCR; TCRdb's version includes in-frame clones alone and lacks a portion of them. The sample has over 35,000 clones; about 90% are singletons. Sequences were obtained from peripheral blood. These receptors were taken from a young woman in a cohort sampled during active COVID-19.

The chain uses TRBV7-9 and TRBJ1-1; 7 bases fit TRBD1. The length of the CDR3 is 14 residues. V was pared by 5 bases and J by 1 base, with 4 bases of the junction left unmatched. From germline, CDR1 is SEHNR and CDR2 FQNEAQ (reference sequence). This CDR3 reads CASSPGQKNTEAFF. The CDR3 nucleotides read TGTGCCAGCAGCCCGGGACAGAAGAACACTGAAGCTTTCTTT.

The table lists this clone with a count of one. The chain links TRBV30 to TRBJ1-5, with TRBD1 matching 7 bases. With V trimmed by 5 bases and J by 6 bases, 7 bases remained unmatched. The CDR3 totals 13 residues. Germline assignment: CDR1 GTSNPN and CDR2 SVGIG (reference sequence). CDR3 loop: CAWGTVSGQPQHF. The CDR3 coding sequence is TGTGCCTGGGGGACAGTTAGCGGTCAGCCCCAGCATTTT.

The table lists this clone with a count of one. The genes are TRBV25-1 and TRBJ1-5, with 9 positions matching TRBD1. CDR1 is MGHDK, CDR2 SYGVNS, per germline. This CDR3 has 16 residues. The V segment lost 3 bases and the J segment 7 bases; nucleotides outside the gene matches: 10. The CDR3 spells CASSDAGTGSRQPQHF. CDR3 coding DNA: TGTGCCAGCAGTGACGCCGGGACAGGGAGTAGACAGCCCCAGCATTTT.

The chain recombines TRBV21-1 with TRBJ1-4; no check of the table's D call, TRBD1, against the DNA was made. TRBV21-1 is termed a pseudogene. CDR3 length: 14 amino acids. The CDR3: CASSKGATNEKLFF. In DNA form, the CDR3 reads TGTGCCAGCAGCAAGGGGGCCACTAATGAAAAACTGTTTTTT.

This rearrangement joins TRBV28 to TRBJ1-1, with D maybe TRBD1 (5 bases). Germline V gene lookup returns CDR1 MDHEN and CDR2 SYDVKM. Between the trimmed V and J ends, which lost 3 bases and 5 bases, there was a span of 10 bases. This CDR3 comprises 13 residues. CDR3 in DNA: TGTGCCAGCAGTTTCCCAGGGTCTACTGAAGCTTTCTTT. It translates to CASSFPGSTEAFF.

The chain uses TRBV3-1 (or the pseudogene TRBV3-2) and TRBJ1-2; weak D call: TRBD1 (5 bases). The CDR3 runs 14 residues. CDR1 and CDR2 from the germline V gene are LGHDT and YNNKEL (reference sequence). V was shortened by 4 bases and J by 3 bases, with 12 bases between the two germline ends. The CDR3 DNA sequence: TGTGCCAGCAGCCCAAGTTGGGGGGACTATGGCTACACCTTC. It is translated as CASSPSWGDYGYTF.

The V call is TRBV19, the J call TRBJ2-2, with 10 bases lining up with TRBD1. In germline, CDR1 is LNHDA, CDR2 SQIVND (reference sequence). Trimming cost V 5 bases and J 4 bases; bases outside gene matches: 10. The length of the CDR3 is 17 residues. In DNA, the CDR3 is TGTGCCAGTAGTTACCCCTCCGGGACAGGGGTCACCGGGGAGCTGTTTTTT. It codes for CASSYPSGTGVTGELFF.

The rearrangement links TRBV19 to TRBJ2-3; 12 nucleotides match TRBD2. The germline CDR1 and CDR2 sequences are LNHDA and SQIVND (reference sequence). V lost 6 bases and J lost 2; bases outside the gene matches: 9. This CDR3 has 17 residues. CDR3 protein: CASSYSLAGGPTDTQYF. The CDR3 coding sequence is TGTGCCAGTAGCTACTCCCTAGCGGGAGGGCCCACAGATACGCAGTATTTT.

This rearrangement joins TRBV5-5 to TRBJ2-1, with 8 bases lining up with TRBD2. Germline loops: CDR1 SGHKS, CDR2 YYEKEE (reference sequence). The length of the CDR3 is 14 residues. V was clipped by 4 bases and J by 9 bases; unmatched bases: 9. The CDR3 DNA is TGTGCCAGCAGCCCACGGCTAGCGGGTACTGAGCAGTTCTTC. Translation: CASSPRLAGTEQFF.

The V call is TRBV6-1, the J call TRBJ2-5; 10 bases map to TRBD1. CDR1 is MNHNS, CDR2 SASEGT, per germline. The J segment lost 4 bases and the V segment lost 4 bases, leaving 9 bases of the junction unmatched. CDR3 length: 16 residues. CDR3 sequence (DNA): TGTGCCAGCAGTGTCCGGACAGGGGGATGGGGAGAGACCCAGTACTTC. This sequence encodes CASSVRTGGWGETQYF.

The chain is built from TRBV2 and TRBJ2-7; 10 nucleotides agree with TRBD1. The germline gives CDR1 SNHLY, CDR2 FYNNEI. The ends lost 5 bases at V and 1 base at J; junction bases unmatched: 5. The CDR3 spans 15 residues. CDR3 nucleotide sequence: TGTGCCAGCAGTTCGGACAGGGGGATGTCCTACGAGCAGTACTTC. This sequence encodes CASSSDRGMSYEQYF. Full variable domain (rest looked up from reference TRBV2 and TRBJ2-7): EPEVTQTPSHQVTQMGQEVILRCVPISNHLYFYWYRQILGQKVEFLVSFYNNEISEKSEIFDDQFSVERPDGSNFTLKIRSTKLEDSAMYFCASSSDRGMSYEQYFGPGTRLTVT.

This clone has just one count. The chain recombines TRBV7-9 with TRBJ2-2, with TRBD2 identical over 8 bases. The CDR3 extends over 16 amino acids. V lost 5 bases, J lost 5 bases, and 10 bases stayed unmatched. The germline V gene encodes CDR1 SEHNR and CDR2 FQNEAQ (reference sequence). The CDR3 spells CASSLRGGSRTGELFF. The CDR3 nucleotides read TGTGCCAGCAGCCTCCGCGGGGGGTCGAGGACCGGGGAGCTGTTTTTT.

The chain couples TRBV6-5 to TRBJ1-5; 10 bases align to TRBD1. The V segment lost 4 bases and the J segment 1 base; nucleotides outside the gene matches: 4. The CDR3 loop spans 16 amino acids. Germline V gene data show CDR1 as MNHEY and CDR2 as SVGAGI. For the CDR3, the DNA is TGTGCCAGCAGTTCTCAGGACAGGGGGAGCAATCAGCCCCAGCATTTT. Protein: CASSSQDRGSNQPQHF.

This chain uses TRBV4-1 with TRBJ2-2; TRBD2 matches 11 bases. The trim removed 4 bases at V and 4 bases at J, leaving 5 bases unmatched. The CDR3 is 16 residues long. The germline gives CDR1 MGHRA, CDR2 YSYEKL. CDR3 amino acids: CASSPSGTSGTGELFF. The CDR3 DNA follows: TGCGCCAGCAGCCCCTCCGGGACTAGCGGCACCGGGGAGCTGTTTTTT.

In its sample, this clone was seen once. V gene TRBV15 combines with J gene TRBJ2-4; D perhaps matches TRBD2 (5 bases). The germline V gene encodes CDR1 LNHNV and CDR2 YYDKDF (reference sequence). This CDR3 has 15 amino acids. The germline V and J ends were trimmed by 3 bases and 3 bases, with 12 bases remaining between them. CDR3 residues: CATSSHTRDKNIQYF. The CDR3 DNA reads TGTGCCACCAGCAGCCACACTAGGGACAAAAACATTCAGTACTTC.

This chain joins TRBV7-9 and TRBJ1-1; 9 bases agree with TRBD1. The CDR3 is 14 amino acids. With V trimmed by 3 bases and J by 9 bases, 8 bases remained unmatched. Germline V gene lookup returns CDR1 SEHNR and CDR2 FQNEAQ (reference sequence). CDR3 bases: TGTGCCAGCAGCTTTCAGGGACAGGGACCTCAAGCTTTCTTT. Amino acid sequence: CASSFQGQGPQAFF.

The chain combines TRBV30 with TRBJ1-6, with TRBD1 as a possible D gene (6 bases). The CDR3 runs to 13 residues. Trimming pared 4 bases from V and 7 bases from J, leaving 11 bases between. Germline loops: CDR1 GTSNPN, CDR2 SVGIG (reference sequence). This CDR3 is CAWTGQGNSPLHF. CDR3 coding DNA: TGTGCCTGGACCGGTCAGGGGAATTCACCCCTCCACTTT. The variable domain in full, with the rest retrieved from reference TRBV30 and TRBJ1-6, is SQTIHQWPATLVQPVGSPLSLECTVEGTSNPNLYWYRQAAGRGLQLLFYSVGIGQISSEVPQNLSASRPQDRQFILSSKKLLLSDSGFYLCAWTGQGNSPLHFGNGTRLTVT.

The chain combines TRBV6-5 with TRBJ2-7; tentative D call: TRBD1 (6 bases). Trimming stripped 11 bases from V and 7 bases from J, with 18 bases between. CDR1 MNHEY and CDR2 SVGAGI come from the germline V gene. This CDR3 is built from 12 residues. CDR3: CAARRGPGEQYF. CDR3 sequence (DNA): TGTGCCGCCCGCAGGGGACCGGGGGAGCAGTACTTC.

This chain connects TRBV18 to TRBJ2-1; 11 nucleotides match TRBD2. V was pared by 3 bases and J by 8 bases, with 6 bases of the junction left unmatched. CDR1 and CDR2 (germline): KGHSH, LQKENI. This CDR3 spans 15 amino acids. The CDR3 DNA follows: TGTGCCAGCTCACCTTTAGCGGGAGGGAAGGATGAGCAGTTCTTC. Encoded protein: CASSPLAGGKDEQFF.

V gene TRBV5-1 combines with J gene TRBJ2-1; TRBD2 aligns across 15 bases. Trimming at V came to 3 bases and at J to 3 bases, leaving 10 bases not matched to a gene. The CDR3 has 19 amino acids. From germline, CDR1 is SGHRS and CDR2 YFSETQ. The CDR3 reads CASSSGLAGGITSYNEQFF. CDR3 nucleotide sequence: TGCGCCAGCAGCTCCGGACTAGCGGGAGGGATTACAAGCTACAATGAGCAGTTCTTC.

The rearrangement uses TRBV5-1 and TRBJ2-3; 9 bases map to TRBD2. Germline loops: CDR1 SGHRS, CDR2 YFSETQ. There are 15 residues in the CDR3. The trim removed 3 bases at V and 4 bases at J, leaving 6 bases unmatched. This CDR3 reads CASSSGAGGADTQYF. CDR3 DNA sequence: TGCGCCAGCAGCTCCGGCGCGGGGGGGGCAGATACGCAGTATTTT.

The chain combines TRBV6-5 with TRBJ1-5; the D gene is possibly TRBD1 (5 bases). Trimming removed 6 bases from V and 2 bases from J, with 14 bases in between. Germline CDR1 and CDR2: MNHEY and SVGAGI. The CDR3 loop spans 15 amino acids. The CDR3 here is CASSGQGGGNQPQHF. The CDR3 DNA follows: TGTGCCAGCAGCGGCCAGGGTGGTGGCAATCAGCCCCAGCATTTT.

This chain connects TRBV13 to TRBJ2-7, with D perhaps matching TRBD1 (6 bases). The V gene lost 0 bases and the J gene lost 3 bases, with 12 bases spanning the gap. The CDR3 is 15 amino acids. Germline-derived CDR1 and CDR2 are PRHDT and FYEKMQ (reference sequence). The CDR3 nucleotides read TGTGCCAGCAGCTTAGGGCGGCAGGGGCTCTACGAGCAGTACTTC. Translated, it gives CASSLGRQGLYEQYF.

The V call is TRBV5-1, the J call TRBJ2-1; the D gene is possibly TRBD2 (5 bases). The CDR3 is made up of 14 amino acids. V shed 2 bases and J shed 4 bases, with 10 bases lying between them. Per the germline V gene, CDR1 is SGHRS and CDR2 is YFSETQ. Here the CDR3 DNA reads TGCGCCAGCAGCTTCGCGGGTGGGTACAATGAGCAGTTCTTC. Translated, it gives CASSFAGGYNEQFF.

The V and J genes are TRBV20-1 and TRBJ2-7; D is possibly TRBD2 (5 bases). This CDR3 contains 17 residues. The ends were cut back, 3 bases at V and 7 bases at J, with 28 bases in the middle. CDR1 is DFQATT, CDR2 SNEGSKA, per germline (reference sequence). For the CDR3, the DNA is TGCAGTGCTAGTGCTACCCTCGGGTTAGCGAGGGCCGGGGAGCAGTACTTC. Protein sequence: CSASATLGLARAGEQYF.

The chain is built from TRBV6-5 and TRBJ2-5, with 8 bases aligning to TRBD1. The CDR3 extends over 16 amino acids. Germline loops: CDR1 MNHEY, CDR2 SVGAGI. With 4 bases clipped from V and 5 bases from J, the junction kept 12 bases outside the gene matches. CDR3 sequence reads: CASSSAGGVGRETQYF. Written as DNA, the CDR3 is TGTGCCAGCAGTTCCGCAGGGGGCGTGGGTAGGGAGACCCAGTACTTC.

The chain links TRBV19 to TRBJ2-3; TRBD2 agrees at 9 bases. The germline V gene has CDR1 LNHDA and CDR2 SQIVND (reference sequence). With 3 bases clipped from V and 3 bases from J, the junction kept 7 bases outside the gene matches. The CDR3 is made up of 16 amino acids. The CDR3 protein is CASSMTREGWTDTQYF. The CDR3 nucleotides read TGTGCCAGTAGTATGACGCGGGAGGGGTGGACAGATACGCAGTATTTT.

The CDR3 nucleotides are TGTGCCAGTAGTTTCACCGGGACAGGGGGTTTTAGCAATCAGCCCCAGCATTTT. This gives the protein CASSFTGTGGFSNQPQHF. The V and J genes are TRBV19 and TRBJ1-5, with 11 nucleotides matching TRBD1. Germline CDR1 LNHDA, CDR2 SQIVND (reference sequence). The J segment lost 0 bases and the V segment lost 5 bases, leaving 9 bases of the junction unmatched. The CDR3 spans 18 residues.

V and J are TRBV25-1 and TRBJ2-1; D is possibly TRBD1 (7 bases). This CDR3 contains 14 residues. Germline V gives CDR1 MGHDK, CDR2 SYGVNS. V lost 6 bases, J lost 9 bases, and 18 bases lay in between. The CDR3 sequence is CASRLTGGGTEQFF. CDR3 coding DNA: TGTGCCAGCAGACTCACCGGAGGGGGCACTGAGCAGTTCTTC.

The V gene is TRBV6-6, the J gene TRBJ2-2, with D perhaps matching TRBD1 (5 bases). The CDR3 covers 15 residues. V dropped 6 bases and J dropped 3 bases, with 14 bases sitting between them. Germline lookup yields CDR1 MNHNY and CDR2 SVGAGI (reference sequence). The CDR3 region has the DNA TGTGCCAGCAGAAAGACCAGGGAAGACACCGGGGAGCTGTTTTTT. Its translation is CASRKTREDTGELFF.